This is a list of T cell receptor beta chains from one sample in a study of blood T cells in healthy people across ages. TCRdb re-analysed the 5' RACE reads in MiXCR, keeping a single row per CDR3 protein. Of 780,000 or so distinct CDR3 sequences listed, 40% to 65% are singletons. What was sequenced was blood. The receptor source for this set is an older man in good health. CDR3s include the opening cysteine and the closing phenylalanine or tryptophan. Each record gives: J gene, clone size, V gene, D gene, CDR3 protein, CDR3 DNA. D genes are given only for firm matches. Where a row states a size, it is once, few, many or the class of an expanded clone; other rows omit it.

J gene: TRBJ2-7
clone size: NA
V gene: TRBV29-1
D gene: TRBD2
CDR3 protein: CSVGSSGSDEQYF
CDR3 DNA: TGCAGCGTTGGGTCTAGCGGGAGTGACGAGCAGTACTTC

J gene: TRBJ1-5
clone size: NA
V gene: TRBV20-1
D gene: NA
CDR3 protein: CSAPTGSKNAPQHF
CDR3 DNA: TGCAGTGCTCCGACCGGGTCCAAAAACGCGCCCCAGCATTTT

J gene: TRBJ1-6
clone size: NA
V gene: TRBV12-3/TRBV12-4
D gene: TRBD1
CDR3 protein: CASSARQGSGSPLHF
CDR3 DNA: TGTGCCAGCAGTGCCCGACAGGGATCGGGTTCACCCCTCCACTTT

J gene: TRBJ1-6
clone size: NA
V gene: TRBV11-2
D gene: TRBD1
CDR3 protein: CASSPGTAYSPNSPLHF
CDR3 DNA: TGTGCCAGCAGCCCCGGGACAGCGTATTCCCCCAATTCACCCCTCCACTTT

J gene: TRBJ2-1
clone size: NA
V gene: TRBV11-2
D gene: TRBD2
CDR3 protein: CASSPRLAGVFNEQFF
CDR3 DNA: TGTGCCAGCAGCCCCAGACTAGCGGGGGTTTTCAATGAGCAGTTCTTC

J gene: TRBJ2-3
clone size: NA
V gene: TRBV20-1
D gene: NA
CDR3 protein: CSEGDTDTQYF
CDR3 DNA: TGCAGTGAGGGGGACACAGATACGCAGTATTTT

J gene: TRBJ2-3
clone size: once
V gene: TRBV11-2
D gene: TRBD1
CDR3 protein: CASSLGADRGTDTQYF
CDR3 DNA: TGTGCCAGCAGCTTAGGGGCCGACAGGGGCACAGATACGCAGTATTTT

J gene: TRBJ1-2
clone size: NA
V gene: TRBV20-1
D gene: NA
CDR3 protein: CSARDADRVHGYTF
CDR3 DNA: TGCAGTGCTAGAGACGCGGACAGAGTGCATGGCTACACCTTC

J gene: TRBJ2-7
clone size: NA
V gene: TRBV20-1
D gene: NA
CDR3 protein: CSASLAADEQYF
CDR3 DNA: TGCAGTGCTAGTCTGGCAGCGGACGAGCAGTACTTC

J gene: TRBJ2-1
clone size: NA
V gene: TRBV12-3/TRBV12-4
D gene: TRBD1
CDR3 protein: CASSPQGQNLLREEQFF
CDR3 DNA: TGTGCCAGCAGTCCCCAGGGACAGAACCTCCTTCGGGAAGAGCAGTTCTTC

J gene: TRBJ2-2
clone size: few
V gene: TRBV7-2
D gene: NA
CDR3 protein: CASSLFRDGELFF
CDR3 DNA: TGTGCCAGCAGCTTATTTCGGGACGGGGAGCTGTTTTTT

J gene: TRBJ2-1
clone size: few
V gene: TRBV6-1
D gene: TRBD1
CDR3 protein: CASSAGQVYNEQFF
CDR3 DNA: TGTGCCAGCAGTGCCGGACAGGTTTACAATGAGCAGTTCTTC

J gene: TRBJ2-4
clone size: NA
V gene: TRBV6-2/TRBV6-3
D gene: NA
CDR3 protein: CASSLAAQGYIQYF
CDR3 DNA: TGTGCCAGCAGTTTGGCTGCCCAGGGGTACATTCAGTACTTC

J gene: TRBJ1-2
clone size: NA
V gene: TRBV7-2
D gene: NA
CDR3 protein: CASSLYHRGYTF
CDR3 DNA: TGTGCCAGCAGCTTATATCACCGTGGCTACACCTTC

J gene: TRBJ2-3
clone size: NA
V gene: TRBV20-1
D gene: NA
CDR3 protein: CSARVVGGAPDTQYF
CDR3 DNA: TGCAGTGCTAGAGTAGTAGGGGGGGCCCCAGATACGCAGTATTTT

J gene: TRBJ2-1
clone size: NA
V gene: TRBV2
D gene: TRBD2
CDR3 protein: CATVREGRSNEQFF
CDR3 DNA: TGTGCCACCGTGCGGGAGGGCCGGTCGAATGAGCAGTTCTTC

J gene: TRBJ2-4
clone size: NA
V gene: TRBV27
D gene: TRBD1
CDR3 protein: CARPDTGGRVKNIQYF
CDR3 DNA: TGTGCCAGACCCGACACAGGGGGCCGGGTCAAAAACATTCAGTACTTC

J gene: TRBJ2-3
clone size: few
V gene: TRBV20-1
D gene: TRBD2
CDR3 protein: CSPISGSTDTQYF
CDR3 DNA: TGCAGTCCCATTAGCGGGAGTACAGATACGCAGTATTTT

J gene: TRBJ1-2
clone size: NA
V gene: TRBV14
D gene: NA
CDR3 protein: CASSREGTKNYGYTF
CDR3 DNA: TGTGCCAGCAGCAGGGAGGGGACGAAGAACTATGGCTACACCTTC

J gene: TRBJ1-4
clone size: few
V gene: TRBV6-6
D gene: NA
CDR3 protein: CASSYEAAANEKLFF
CDR3 DNA: TGTGCCAGCAGTTACGAGGCAGCGGCTAATGAAAAACTGTTTTTT

J gene: TRBJ2-1
clone size: NA
V gene: TRBV5-1
D gene: TRBD2
CDR3 protein: CASSLLKTSRHHANPSNKDEQFF
CDR3 DNA: TGCGCCAGCAGCTTGTTAAAGACTAGCAGGCACCACGCTAACCCCTCTAACAAGGATGAGCAGTTCTTC

J gene: TRBJ2-1
clone size: NA
V gene: TRBV6-1
D gene: NA
CDR3 protein: CASKSRVSLWDEQFF
CDR3 DNA: TGTGCCAGCAAGAGTCGGGTCTCCCTTTGGGATGAGCAGTTCTTC

J gene: TRBJ2-6
clone size: NA
V gene: TRBV2
D gene: NA
CDR3 protein: CASFLDTHSGANVLTF
CDR3 DNA: TGTGCCAGCTTCCTGGACACGCACTCTGGGGCCAACGTCCTGACTTTC

J gene: TRBJ1-4
clone size: few
V gene: TRBV10-3
D gene: TRBD1
CDR3 protein: CAISDYGDRRAKNRMFF
CDR3 DNA: TGTGCCATCAGTGATTACGGGGACAGGAGGGCCAAGAATAGGATGTTTTTT

J gene: TRBJ2-5
clone size: NA
V gene: TRBV24-1
D gene: NA
CDR3 protein: CATSDPDGGETQYF
CDR3 DNA: TGTGCCACCAGTGATCCCGACGGGGGAGAGACCCAGTACTTC

J gene: TRBJ1-6
clone size: NA
V gene: TRBV2
D gene: TRBD1
CDR3 protein: CASSRQGSSTSPLHF
CDR3 DNA: TGTGCCAGCAGCCGACAGGGATCGTCGACGTCACCCCTCCACTTT

J gene: TRBJ1-4
clone size: NA
V gene: TRBV12-3/TRBV12-4
D gene: NA
CDR3 protein: CASRPARGCGKLFF
CDR3 DNA: TGTGCCAGCAGGCCCGCACGGGGCTGTGGAAAACTGTTTTTT

J gene: TRBJ2-1
clone size: NA
V gene: TRBV11-2
D gene: NA
CDR3 protein: CASSLELDSYNEQFF
CDR3 DNA: TGTGCCAGCAGCTTAGAACTTGACTCCTACAATGAGCAGTTCTTC

J gene: TRBJ2-5
clone size: NA
V gene: TRBV10-3
D gene: NA
CDR3 protein: CAIRAEKETQYF
CDR3 DNA: TGTGCCATCAGGGCGGAGAAAGAGACCCAGTACTTC

J gene: TRBJ2-1
clone size: NA
V gene: TRBV6-6
D gene: TRBD2
CDR3 protein: CASSYRAGEGNEQFF
CDR3 DNA: TGTGCCAGCAGTTACCGTGCGGGAGAGGGCAATGAGCAGTTCTTC

J gene: TRBJ2-3
clone size: once
V gene: TRBV6-5
D gene: TRBD1
CDR3 protein: CASSRTGDTQYF
CDR3 DNA: TGTGCCAGCAGTCGGACAGGAGATACGCAGTATTTT

J gene: TRBJ2-1
clone size: few
V gene: TRBV27
D gene: TRBD2
CDR3 protein: CASSKTSGRSNEQFF
CDR3 DNA: TGTGCCAGCAGTAAAACTAGCGGGAGATCCAATGAGCAGTTCTTC

J gene: TRBJ2-3
clone size: NA
V gene: TRBV29-1
D gene: NA
CDR3 protein: CSYDLTDTQYF
CDR3 DNA: TGCAGCTATGACTTAACAGATACGCAGTATTTT

J gene: TRBJ2-7
clone size: NA
V gene: TRBV12-3/TRBV12-4
D gene: NA
CDR3 protein: CASSLKDSLYEQYF
CDR3 DNA: TGTGCCAGCAGTCTAAAGGACAGCCTCTACGAGCAGTACTTC

J gene: TRBJ2-1
clone size: few
V gene: TRBV2
D gene: TRBD1
CDR3 protein: CASRKGAWYNEQFF
CDR3 DNA: TGTGCCAGCAGGAAGGGGGCGTGGTACAATGAGCAGTTCTTC

J gene: TRBJ1-2
clone size: few
V gene: TRBV6-2/TRBV6-3
D gene: NA
CDR3 protein: CASSWPDYGYTF
CDR3 DNA: TGTGCCAGCAGTTGGCCGGACTATGGCTACACCTTC

J gene: TRBJ2-3
clone size: NA
V gene: TRBV9
D gene: TRBD2
CDR3 protein: CASSVARLAGRRSTDTQYF
CDR3 DNA: TGTGCCAGCAGCGTAGCTCGGCTAGCGGGGAGACGGAGCACAGATACGCAGTATTTT

J gene: TRBJ2-1
clone size: NA
V gene: TRBV10-2
D gene: TRBD1
CDR3 protein: CASSKGAGEQFF
CDR3 DNA: TGCGCCAGCTCGAAGGGGGCAGGGGAGCAGTTCTTC

J gene: TRBJ2-1
clone size: NA
V gene: TRBV7-6
D gene: TRBD2
CDR3 protein: CASSPGLVSYNEQFF
CDR3 DNA: TGTGCCAGCTCCCCGGGACTAGTATCCTACAATGAGCAGTTCTTC

J gene: TRBJ2-7
clone size: NA
V gene: TRBV13
D gene: TRBD2
CDR3 protein: CASRRLAGDGNYEQYF
CDR3 DNA: TGTGCCAGCAGGCGACTAGCGGGAGATGGGAACTACGAGCAGTACTTC

J gene: TRBJ2-7
clone size: few
V gene: TRBV20-1
D gene: NA
CDR3 protein: CSLLSGFSYEQYF
CDR3 DNA: TGCAGTCTCTTATCAGGCTTCTCCTACGAGCAGTACTTC

J gene: TRBJ2-1
clone size: NA
V gene: TRBV20-1
D gene: TRBD2
CDR3 protein: CSARRLRAGVNNEQFF
CDR3 DNA: TGCAGTGCTAGACGTCTCCGGGCGGGAGTAAACAATGAGCAGTTCTTC